This T cell receptor (beta chain) stems from a study of shared clonotypes between healthy human individuals. On the study more broadly: For every donor, three CD4 naive, three CD4 memory, two CD8 naive and one CD8 memory plates were used. Study-wide points: The low donor count limited represented genetic and exposure-history diversity.

The CDR3 totals 15 residues. The V end was cut by 5 bases, the J end by 4 bases, with 18 bases between. Germline V CDR1 and CDR2: LNHDA, SQIVND (reference sequence). Turning to this clone: Its antigen is not known.

The repertoire was sequenced with immunoSEQ multiplex PCR; TCRdb's copy has only in-frame clones and lacks some. Of around 750,000 clones in the sample, approximately 79% are singletons; the top ten hold under 2%. The sequencing input was memory CD4+ T cells sorted from blood. As for subset: CD45RA-negative fraction. This TCR came from a woman under 40 in good health. This chain connects TRBV19 to TRBJ2-7, with D possibly being TRBD1 (5 bases). CDR3: CASSSRAGNGYEQYF. For the CDR3, the DNA is TGTGCCAGTAGTTCCCGAGCAGGGAACGGGTACGAGCAGTACTTC.